Shown below are 24 T cell receptor beta chains from a single sample sequenced in a study of T cell clonotyping in hematopoietic cell transplantation. Only in-frame clones appear in the TCRdb table, and some are missing; sequencing was by immunoSEQ multiplex PCR. This sample has about 41,000 clones, with about 85% found just once. This sample's time point: recipient sample about 28 days before transplant, after cytoreduction. The sequencing used peripheral blood mononuclear cells, collected before stem cell transplant. These receptors were taken from a man between 60 and 70 years old with acute myeloid leukemia. Some clones in this sample may be carry-over from other donors' samples.

The V call is TRBV29-1, the J call TRBJ1-5, with TRBD1 as a possible D gene (6 bases). The CDR3 is 15 residues long. V gave up 4 bases and J gave up 7 bases, with 20 bases separating them. Germline CDR1 SQVTM, CDR2 ANQGSEA. The CDR3 nucleotides read TGCAGCGTTGGGGGGGGCGACTGGGTTGGACAGCCCCAGCATTTT. Amino acid sequence: CSVGGGDWVGQPQHF.

The sample holds one count of this clone. The rearrangement joins TRBV9 to TRBJ2-1, with TRBD2 matching over 8 bases. V dropped 5 bases and J dropped 10; count of bases not matched to a gene: 14. This CDR3 spans 15 amino acids. Germline V gene lookup returns CDR1 SGDLS and CDR2 YYNGEE. The CDR3 protein is CASRSSGTSAAEQFF. The CDR3 DNA sequence: TGTGCCAGCAGGTCTTCCGGGACTAGTGCCGCGGAGCAGTTCTTC.

CDR3 region: CASSLDGYSNQPQHF. The CDR3 DNA follows: TGTGCCAGCAGTCTCGACGGCTATAGCAATCAGCCCCAGCATTTT. V gene TRBV6-6 combines with J gene TRBJ1-5; D gene ambiguous. V was trimmed by 5 bases and J by 0 bases, leaving 11 bases between them. This CDR3 has 15 amino acids. Germline CDR1 MNHNY, CDR2 SVGAGI (reference sequence).

This clone was seen a few times. The chain combines TRBV5-6 with TRBJ2-2; D call uncertain. Germline CDR1 SGHDT, CDR2 YYEEEE. The ends were cut back, 0 bases at V and 6 bases at J, with 6 bases in the middle. CDR3 length: 13 amino acids. CDR3 bases: TGTGCCAGCAGCTTGGCCGTTTCCGGGGAGCTGTTTTTT. It codes for CASSLAVSGELFF. The full variable domain, completed using reference TRBV5-6 and TRBJ2-2, is DAGVTQSPTHLIKTRGQQVTLRCSPKSGHDTVSWYQQALGQGPQFIFQYYEEEERQRGNFPDRFSGHQFPNYSSELNVNALLLGDSALYLCASSLAVSGELFFGEGSRLTVL.

The J gene is TRBJ1-2, the V gene TRBV4-1, with D possibly matching TRBD1 (5 bases). Deletions cut 1 base from V and 6 bases from J, with 9 bases between. The CDR3 has 13 residues. Germline CDR1 reads MGHRA; CDR2 reads YSYEKL. The CDR3 reads CASSQGIGDGYTF. CDR3 in DNA: TGCGCCAGCAGCCAAGGTATAGGGGATGGCTACACCTTC.

The V and J genes are TRBV5-1 and TRBJ2-5, with 11 nucleotides matching TRBD2. The V gene's germline CDR1 is SGHRS and CDR2 YFSETQ. The CDR3 has 14 amino acids. Trimming at V came to 3 bases and at J to 5 bases, leaving 3 bases not matched to a gene. CDR3 nucleotides: TGCGCCAGCAGCTCTACTAGCGGGGGTGAGACCCAGTACTTC. Protein: CASSSTSGGETQYF.

This chain joins TRBV27 and TRBJ1-3; maybe TRBD1 (5 bases). The CDR3 runs 13 residues. Trimming shortened V by 8 bases and J by 4 bases, and 12 bases separated the two germline ends. Germline V gene data show CDR1 as MNHEY and CDR2 as SMNVEV (reference sequence). DNA for the CDR3: TGTGCCAGCGCCCCCGGGGGGGGAAACACCATATATTTT. Translating it yields CASAPGGGNTIYF.

The chain is built from TRBV30 and TRBJ1-5; TRBD1 matches at 7 bases. The CDR3 sequence is 14 residues long. Germline V gene data show CDR1 as GTSNPN and CDR2 as SVGIG (reference sequence). Losses at the gene ends were 4 bases for V and 7 bases for J; bases not matched to a gene: 10. The chain's CDR3 is CAWNPTGRGQPQHF. The CDR3 DNA reads as TGTGCCTGGAACCCGACAGGGCGAGGACAGCCCCAGCATTTT.

This clone was observed a handful of times. The V call is TRBV2, the J call TRBJ2-1; 12 positions agree with TRBD2. Losses at the gene ends were 4 bases for V and 8 bases for J; bases not matched to a gene: 0. This CDR3 region has 13 residues. Germline values: CDR1 SNHLY, CDR2 FYNNEI. The CDR3 spells CASSGLAGDEQFF. Here the CDR3 DNA reads TGTGCCAGCAGTGGACTAGCGGGGGATGAGCAGTTCTTC.

As concerns this clone: Compared with germline, one end of the junction differs, possibly owing to a read error. The CDR3 bases are TGCGCCAGCAGCCAAGATGGGACAGGGTTGGACTTC. Translation: CASSQDGTGLDF. The chain is built from TRBV4-1 and TRBJ2-5, with 9 bases fitting TRBD1. CDR1 is MGHRA and CDR2 is YSYEKL in the germline V gene. There are 12 residues in the CDR3.

This clone was found a few times. V usage is TRBV23-1 and J usage is TRBJ1-2; D ambiguous. TRBV23-1 is an ORF, and what it does is uncertain. V was trimmed by 6 bases and J by 7 bases, leaving 12 bases between them. The CDR3 is 12 amino acids. The CDR3 DNA reads as TGCGCCAGCAGCCGAGGGAATCTTGGCTACACCTTC. This gives the protein CASSRGNLGYTF.

V and J are TRBV7-2 and TRBJ2-7, with TRBD1 matching over 7 bases. V trimming: 9 bases; J trimming: 1 base; junction bases outside the gene matches: 9. Per the germline V gene, CDR1 is SGHTA and CDR2 is FQGNSA. The CDR3 contains 14 residues. CDR3 in amino acids: CASSPSGQSYEQYF. The CDR3 nucleotides are TGTGCCAGTAGCCCCTCGGGACAGTCCTACGAGCAGTACTTC.

The V call is TRBV7-2, the J call TRBJ2-5; D unresolved. The ends were cut back, 5 bases at V and 4 bases at J, with 5 bases in the middle. The CDR3 length is 11 residues. The germline V gene has CDR1 SGHTA and CDR2 FQGNSA. The CDR3, as DNA: TGTGCCAGCAGCCCACGAGAGACCCAGTACTTC. The encoded protein is CASSPRETQYF.

This rearrangement joins TRBV28 to TRBJ2-7, with a weak D call TRBD1 (6 bases). The V and J ends lost 2 bases and 7 bases respectively, with 15 bases between them. The length of the CDR3 is 14 residues. Germline CDR1 and CDR2: MDHEN and SYDVKM. In DNA, the CDR3 is TGTGCCAGCAGTTTAAGAACAGGGACCTTAGAGCAGTACTTC. Translating it yields CASSLRTGTLEQYF.

The chain joins TRBV7-2 to TRBJ2-5, with TRBD1 matching over 9 bases. CDR3 length: 15 residues. The ends lost 3 bases at V and 0 bases at J; junction bases unmatched: 2. Germline loops: CDR1 SGHTA, CDR2 FQGNSA. CDR3 DNA: TGTGCCAGCAGCTTCGACAGGGGGTACCAAGAGACCCAGTACTTC. As protein: CASSFDRGYQETQYF.

The J gene is TRBJ1-6, the V gene TRBV6-5, with D possibly being TRBD1 (6 bases). CDR1 and CDR2 from the germline V gene are MNHEY and SVGAGI. This CDR3 is built from 14 residues. V shed 6 bases and J shed 7 bases, with 13 bases lying between them. The CDR3 loop reads CASRPGQKNSPLHF. The CDR3 nucleotides are TGTGCCAGCAGACCCGGACAGAAAAATTCACCCCTCCACTTT.

The CDR3 DNA follows: TGTGCCAGCAGCCAGGGAGTGAACACTGAAGCTTTCTTT. Translating gives CASSQGVNTEAFF. The genes are TRBV14 and TRBJ1-1; D gene uncertain. Germline assignment: CDR1 SGHDN and CDR2 FVKESK. The CDR3 length is 13 residues. Trimming left V 3 bases short and J 0 bases short, with 5 bases between.

The chain combines TRBV28 with TRBJ2-3, with D possibly being TRBD2 (5 bases). The V end lost 6 bases, the J end lost 4 bases, and 17 bases lay between the germline ends. CDR3 length: 15 residues. Germline CDR1 MDHEN, CDR2 SYDVKM. CDR3 sequence reads: CASRSEEISPDTQYF. The CDR3 bases are TGTGCCAGCAGATCGGAGGAAATCAGCCCAGATACGCAGTATTTT. Full variable domain (missing parts from reference TRBV28 and TRBJ2-3): DVKVTQSSRYLVKRTGEKVFLECVQDMDHENMFWYRQDPGLGLRLIYFSYDVKMKEKGDIPEGYSVSREKKERFSLILESASTNQTSMYLCASRSEEISPDTQYFGPGTRLTVL.

This clone was detected only once. The rearrangement uses TRBV6-1 and TRBJ2-7; D possibly corresponds to TRBD1 (5 bases). Trimming took off 3 bases at V and 9 bases at J, with 15 bases between the two ends. The CDR3 covers 13 residues. Per the germline V gene, CDR1 is MNHNS and CDR2 is SASEGT. The CDR3 coding sequence is TGTGCCAGCAGTGAGGGTAGTTGGGGCGGGCAGTACTTC. Its protein is CASSEGSWGGQYF.

Details on this clone: A read error may account for a junction end that differs from germline. The CDR3 reads CASSLEDYLFGNEQFF. The CDR3 DNA is TGTGCCAGCAGTTTAGAGGACTACCTCTTTGGCAATGAGCAGTTCTTC. The V call is TRBV13, the J call TRBJ2-1, with a possible D match to TRBD2 (6 bases). CDR3 length: 16 residues. The germline gives CDR1 PRHDT, CDR2 FYEKMQ (reference sequence).

A few counts support this clone. This chain links TRBV5-4 with TRBJ2-7, with 10 positions matching TRBD2. The germline V gene encodes CDR1 SGHNT and CDR2 YYREEE (reference sequence). V lost 4 bases to trimming and J lost 6 bases; unmatched junction nucleotides: 10. This CDR3 comprises 15 residues. Here the CDR3 reads CASSSGLAATGEQYF. As DNA, the CDR3 is TGTGCCAGCAGCAGCGGACTAGCGGCGACCGGCGAGCAGTACTTC.

The rearrangement joins TRBV27 to TRBJ2-7; D is tentatively TRBD1 or TRBD2 (5 bases each). Per the germline V gene, CDR1 is MNHEY and CDR2 is SMNVEV (reference sequence). The length of the CDR3 is 15 residues. The germline V and J ends were trimmed by 6 bases and 3 bases, with 18 bases remaining between them. The DNA for the CDR3 is TGTGCCAGCAGCTTACGGGGCGGGCGCGGCTACGAGCAGTACTTC. Amino acid sequence: CASSLRGGRGYEQYF.

Note on this clone: A read error may account for a junction end that differs from germline. V usage is TRBV19 and J usage is TRBJ1-2; the D gene is possibly TRBD1 (5 bases). Germline V CDR1 and CDR2: LNHDA, SQIVND (reference sequence). CDR3 size: 14 residues. The CDR3 bases are TGTGCCAGTAGACTCGCGCACCGGGACTACGGCTACACCTTC. Amino acids: CASRLAHRDYGYTF.

J is TRBJ2-7 and V is TRBV30; D is possibly TRBD1 or TRBD2 (5 bases each). The CDR3 has 14 amino acids. V lost 0 bases and J 7 bases, leaving 16 bases between the germline ends. Per germline, CDR1 GTSNPN and CDR2 SVGIG (reference sequence). CDR3 coding DNA: TGTGCCTGGAGTGTACGGCCTCGGGGCGGGGAGCAGTACTTC. Translating it yields CAWSVRPRGGEQYF.